A single sample gave rise to the 18 T cell receptor beta chains below, sequenced in a study of T-cell memory formation after mild COVID-19. MiXCR, run by TCRdb on the 5' RACE reads, gives a single entry per CDR3 protein. The table has about 430,000 distinct CDR3 sequences, roughly 18% seen once. Sequencing input: PBMCs or a T cell subset sorted from them (not recorded which). These TCRs come from a man aged 18 to 29 who had mild COVID-19 (a few samples of this study predate the infection). Cell type and time point are not known.

As DNA, the CDR3 is TGTGCCGCGGGGGAAACCTACAATGAGCAGTTCTTC. Amino acids: CAAGETYNEQFF. The chain recombines TRBV6-5 with TRBJ2-1; 7 positions agree with TRBD2. The CDR3 length is 12 residues. After removal of 11 bases from V and 2 bases from J, the junction contained 3 bases not matched to a gene. Germline CDR1 is MNHEY and CDR2 is SVGAGI.

This rearrangement joins TRBV18 to TRBJ1-1; 11 nucleotides agree with TRBD1. The CDR3 totals 16 residues. After removal of 4 bases from V and 4 bases from J, the junction contained 8 bases not matched to a gene. The V gene's germline CDR1 is KGHSH and CDR2 LQKENI. CDR3 amino acids: CASSLGQGGRTTEAFF. The CDR3, as DNA: TGTGCCAGCTCACTGGGACAGGGGGGAAGGACCACTGAAGCTTTCTTT.

The table lists this clonotype with a few counts. The CDR3 DNA follows: TGTGCCAGCAGTACATCGACTAGCGAGGCCCAGTACTTC. Protein product: CASSTSTSEAQYF. The chain is built from TRBV7-6 and TRBJ2-5; 8 nucleotides match TRBD2. The CDR3 consists of 13 residues. Trimming cost V 6 bases and J 9 bases; bases outside gene matches: 9. The germline gives CDR1 SGHVS, CDR2 FNYEAQ.

The J gene is TRBJ2-2, the V gene TRBV4-1; no firm D call. The CDR3 loop spans 17 amino acids. The V gene's germline CDR1 is MGHRA and CDR2 YSYEKL. Trimming removed 0 bases at V and 0 bases at J, with 11 bases between. Here the CDR3 DNA reads TGCGCCAGCAGCCAAGACCCCAGGAGCGCGAACACCGGGGAGCTGTTTTTT. Its translation: CASSQDPRSANTGELFF.

This clonotype was observed many times. The chain employs TRBV7-2 and TRBJ2-3; D unresolved. The CDR3 consists of 13 residues. V shed 1 base and J shed 2 bases, with 4 bases lying between them. Germline assignment: CDR1 SGHTA and CDR2 FQGNSA. The CDR3 region has the DNA TGTGCCAGCAGCTTAGATCCCACAGATACGCAGTATTTT. This encodes CASSLDPTDTQYF. The variable domain in full, with the rest retrieved from reference TRBV7-2 and TRBJ2-3, is GAGVSQSPSNKVTEKGKDVELRCDPISGHTALYWYRQSLGQGLEFLIYFQGNSAPDKSGLPSDRFSAERTGGSVSTLTIQRTQQEDSAVYLCASSLDPTDTQYFGPGTRLTVL.

The chain is built from TRBV10-1 and TRBJ2-3; TRBD2 matches 10 bases. Germline-derived CDR1 and CDR2 are WNHNN and SYGVQD (reference sequence). The CDR3 has 17 residues. The V segment lost 3 bases and the J segment 2 bases; nucleotides outside the gene matches: 8. In nucleotides, the CDR3 is TGCGCCAGCAGTGACCCCCGAGCGGGGGGGACCACAGATACGCAGTATTTT. Translating gives CASSDPRAGGTTDTQYF.

This clonotype was seen a few times. The chain has TRBV7-9 and TRBJ1-2; 10 bases match TRBD1. The CDR3 is 14 amino acids. V dropped 3 bases and J dropped 7; count of bases not matched to a gene: 5. Germline assignment: CDR1 SEHNR and CDR2 FQNEAQ (reference sequence). The CDR3 spells CASSLGTGALGYTF. The CDR3 DNA reads TGTGCCAGCAGCTTGGGGACAGGGGCCCTTGGCTACACCTTC. Drawing the rest from reference TRBV7-9 and TRBJ1-2, the complete variable domain is DTGVSQNPRHKITKRGQNVTFRCDPISEHNRLYWYRQTLGQGPEFLTYFQNEAQLEKSRLLSDRFSAERPKGSFSTLEIQRTEQGDSAMYLCASSLGTGALGYTFGSGTRLTVV.

The chain links TRBV7-2 to TRBJ2-5, with a possible D match to TRBD2 (5 bases). The germline V and J ends were trimmed by 3 bases and 4 bases, with 9 bases remaining between them. From germline, CDR1 is SGHTA and CDR2 FQGNSA. This CDR3 is 13 amino acids long. The CDR3 region has the DNA TGTGCCAGCAGCTTCGGGAATTTAGAGACCCAGTACTTC. Protein product: CASSFGNLETQYF. Using reference TRBV7-2 and TRBJ2-5 for the parts outside the CDR3, the full variable domain is GAGVSQSPSNKVTEKGKDVELRCDPISGHTALYWYRQSLGQGLEFLIYFQGNSAPDKSGLPSDRFSAERTGGSVSTLTIQRTQQEDSAVYLCASSFGNLETQYFGPGTRLLVL.

This chain links TRBV6-5 with TRBJ1-2; D may be TRBD1 (6 bases). Trimming took 0 bases from V and 4 from J, leaving 12 bases between them. The CDR3 runs 15 residues. Germline CDR1 and CDR2: MNHEY and SVGAGI. The CDR3 DNA reads TGTGCCAGCAGTTACTCCAGGACCAGGGGCTATGGCTACACCTTC. It specifies CASSYSRTRGYGYTF.

The chain has TRBV20-1 and TRBJ2-2; D uncertain. CDR1 and CDR2 from the germline V gene are DFQATT and SNEGSKA (reference sequence). The CDR3 contains 15 residues. The V end was cut by 2 bases, the J end by 0 bases, with 10 bases between. The CDR3 here is CSARISGSNTGELFF. DNA for the CDR3: TGCAGTGCTAGAATTTCAGGATCGAACACCGGGGAGCTGTTTTTT.

There are many counts of this clonotype. The rearrangement uses TRBV4-2 and TRBJ2-7; D gene ambiguous. The CDR3 is 11 residues long. Trimming pared 2 bases from V and 7 bases from J, leaving 6 bases between. Germline assignment: CDR1 LGHNA and CDR2 YNFKEQ. CDR3 DNA: TGTGCCAGCAGCCAACCGGTTGAGCAGTACGTC. It specifies CASSQPVEQYV.

There are many counts of this clonotype. This chain uses TRBV5-1 with TRBJ2-1; D is perhaps TRBD1 (5 bases). CDR1 and CDR2 (germline): SGHRS, YFSETQ. V lost 1 base and J lost 1, with 9 bases in between. The CDR3 is 15 amino acids. This chain's CDR3 is CASSLLGASYNEQFF. The CDR3 DNA sequence: TGCGCCAGCAGCTTGCTTGGGGCGTCCTACAATGAGCAGTTCTTC. The variable domain in full, completed from reference TRBV5-1 and TRBJ2-1, reads KAGVTQTPRYLIKTRGQQVTLSCSPISGHRSVSWYQQTPGQGLQFLFEYFSETQRNKGNFPGRFSGRQFSNSRSEMNVSTLELGDSALYLCASSLLGASYNEQFFGPGTRLTVL.

In its sample, this clonotype was seen a few times. The rearrangement uses TRBV15 and TRBJ2-5, with D hard to call. This CDR3 has 15 residues. CDR1 is LNHNV and CDR2 is YYDKDF in the germline V gene (reference sequence). Between the trimmed V and J ends, which lost 0 bases and 1 base, there was a span of 9 bases. In DNA, the CDR3 is TGTGCCACCAGCAGAGATTATGGGTCCCAAGAGACCCAGTACTTC. Encoded protein: CATSRDYGSQETQYF.

This clonotype was picked up many times. The J gene is TRBJ2-5, the V gene TRBV12-3 or TRBV12-4, with 7 bases aligning to TRBD2. This CDR3 contains 18 residues. The trim removed 4 bases at V and 2 bases at J, leaving 16 bases unmatched. The CDR3 sequence: CASSSLSPRGENQETQYF. The CDR3 nucleotides read TGTGCCAGCAGTTCTCTGTCACCCCGGGGGGAGAATCAAGAGACCCAGTACTTC.

This clonotype was recorded a few times. The chain combines TRBV5-1 with TRBJ2-1; 10 bases align to TRBD2. CDR1 SGHRS and CDR2 YFSETQ come from the germline V gene. This CDR3 comprises 16 residues. J was trimmed by 4 bases and V by 2 bases; bases with no gene match: 6. The CDR3 is CASSLETLAGYNEQFF. CDR3 nucleotides: TGCGCCAGCAGCTTAGAGACACTAGCGGGGTACAATGAGCAGTTCTTC.

This clonotype appeared a few times. CDR3 sequence reads: CASSSNWGQSYSGANVLTF. CDR3 nucleotides: TGTGCCAGCAGTTCCAACTGGGGACAGTCCTACTCTGGGGCCAACGTCCTGACTTTC. This chain uses TRBV6-5 with TRBJ2-6, with 7 bases lining up with TRBD1. The V gene's germline CDR1 is MNHEY and CDR2 SVGAGI. The trim removed 4 bases at V and 0 bases at J, leaving 12 bases unmatched. The CDR3 spans 19 residues.

This clonotype was recorded at least ten times. The chain carries TRBV6-5 and TRBJ1-4; D gene ambiguous. The V gene lost 8 bases and the J gene lost 8 bases, with 15 bases spanning the gap. Per the germline V gene, CDR1 is MNHEY and CDR2 is SVGAGI. The CDR3 spans 13 residues. Here the CDR3 DNA reads TGTGCCAGCCGCGTGAGGGCGCGAGAAAAACTGTTTTTT. This encodes CASRVRAREKLFF.

This chain connects TRBV12-3 or TRBV12-4 to TRBJ2-3; no clear D. The CDR3 totals 11 residues. V was shortened by 8 bases and J by 3 bases, with 6 bases between the two germline ends. The CDR3 reads CASGRTDTQYF. The CDR3 DNA is TGTGCCAGCGGACGAACAGATACGCAGTATTTT.